Shown below are 3 T cell receptor beta chains from a single sample sequenced in a study of blood T cell repertoires in COVID-19. The assay was immunoSEQ multiplex PCR, and TCRdb's table has in-frame clones only and misses some. The sample lists approximately 69,000 clones, more than 75% occurring once. Material for sequencing was peripheral blood. Every receptor here comes from a woman of 80 years or more with acute or convalescent COVID-19.

V and J are TRBV28 and TRBJ2-7; 7 bases align to TRBD1. CDR3 size: 13 residues. The junction had 4 bases not matched to a gene; V was cut back by 6 bases and J by 2 bases. Per germline, CDR1 MDHEN and CDR2 SYDVKM. This chain's CDR3 is CASRLDRPYEQYF. DNA for the CDR3: TGTGCCAGCAGACTGGACAGGCCCTACGAGCAGTACTTC. Drawing the rest from reference TRBV28 and TRBJ2-7, the complete variable domain is DVKVTQSSRYLVKRTGEKVFLECVQDMDHENMFWYRQDPGLGLRLIYFSYDVKMKEKGDIPEGYSVSREKKERFSLILESASTNQTSMYLCASRLDRPYEQYFGPGTRLTVT.

The V call is TRBV15, the J call TRBJ1-2; no clear D. Between the trimmed V and J ends, which lost 3 bases and 4 bases, there was a span of 9 bases. Germline V gene sequence: CDR1 LNHNV, CDR2 YYDKDF (reference sequence). CDR3 size: 13 residues. In DNA form, the CDR3 reads TGTGCCACCAGCAGCCAGAGAGGCTATGGCTACACCTTC. It yields the protein CATSSQRGYGYTF.

The chain carries TRBV9 and TRBJ2-7; tentative D call: TRBD1 (5 bases). Germline-derived CDR1 and CDR2 are SGDLS and YYNGEE. The CDR3 has 13 residues. V was pared by 4 bases and J by 4 bases, with 12 bases between. The CDR3 here is CASSPQKGYEQYF. CDR3 coding DNA: TGTGCCAGCAGCCCCCAGAAGGGGTACGAGCAGTACTTC.